This TCR beta chain was sequenced in a study of Graves' ophthalmopathy and Graves' hyperthyroidism. The authors amplified TCR beta CDR3 regions from RNA transcripts. First-round RT-PCR used HTBI primers; second-round multiplex PCR followed. TCRdb reprocessed the multiplex PCR reads via MiXCR and lists one record per CDR3 protein. The sample shows about 500,000 distinct CDR3 sequences, about two fifths of them seen only once. The length of the CDR3 is 14 residues. Per the germline V gene, CDR1 is KGHDR and CDR2 is SFDVKD. The chain is built from TRBV24-1 and TRBJ2-7; 11 bases match TRBD2. The DNA end is more similar to TRBJ2-1, so the J call may be wrong. The clonotype originates from an adult man with Graves' hyperthyroidism. The sequenced sample consisted of peripheral blood or thyroid tissue (not recorded which). The CDR3: CATSDTSSGREQFF. The CDR3 DNA reads as TGTGCCACCAGTGATACGTCTAGCGGGAGGGAGCAGTTCTTC.